This is a list of T cell receptor beta chains from one sample in a study of blood T cell repertoires in COVID-19. TCRdb's table, derived via immunoSEQ multiplex PCR, lists solely in-frame clones and lacks some. Among 150,000 to 200,000 clones listed, 86% were seen once. Source material: peripheral blood. These receptors all stem from a man between 65 and 85 years old with acute or convalescent COVID-19. Each CDR3 is given with its conserved first and last residue. D genes are given only for firm matches. Clone sizes are given selectively: once, few, many, or a class where the clone is expanded.

j_call clone_size d_call v_call cdr3_nt cdr3_aa
TRBJ2-2 once TRBD2 TRBV5-4 TGTGCCAGCAGCTTGGGCGGGAGGGACACCGGGGAGCTGTTTTTT CASSLGGRDTGELFF
TRBJ2-5 NA NA TRBV5-5 TGTGCCAGCAGCTTGCTCCAGGACAGCTCTAGCGGTATGCCGGAGACCCAGTACTTC CASSLLQDSSSGMPETQYF
TRBJ1-1 NA NA TRBV2 TGTGCCGCCCACAGCTCCCTGGACATGAACACTGAAGCTTTCTTT CAAHSSLDMNTEAFF
TRBJ1-1 NA NA TRBV5-1 TGCGCCAGCAGCTTGGGCAGGCTGAGTGAAGCTTTCTTT CASSLGRLSEAFF
TRBJ2-7 NA NA TRBV5-1 TGCGCCAGCAGCTTGGTGAGCGGGACACCCCTCTACGAGCAGTACTTC CASSLVSGTPLYEQYF
TRBJ2-7 NA TRBD1 TRBV30 TGTGCCTGGATGCGGACAGGGAACTACGAGCAGTACTTC CAWMRTGNYEQYF
TRBJ1-6 NA TRBD1 TRBV4-1 TGCGCCAGCAGCCAACCCGTCGACAGGGGGCTGTTCTCAGCGGAGAATTCACCCCTCCACTTT CASSQPVDRGLFSAENSPLHF
TRBJ1-3 NA NA TRBV5-8 TGTGCCAGCAGCTTAAGCGGGACAATTGGAAACACCATATATTTT CASSLSGTIGNTIYF
TRBJ1-5 NA NA TRBV7-2 TGTGCCAGCAGCCCAGACAGCTTCAATCAGCCCCAGCATTTT CASSPDSFNQPQHF
TRBJ2-2 NA TRBD2 TRBV5-6 TGTGCCAGCAGCCGCGGGAGACGGAACACCGGGGAGCTGTTTTTT CASSRGRRNTGELFF
TRBJ2-1 NA NA TRBV2 TGTGCCAGCAGTGATCAACGATTTATTGAGGAGCAGTTCTTC CASSDQRFIEEQFF
TRBJ2-5 NA NA TRBV5-1 TGCGCCAGCAGCTTGGACCCCCTGAGTGAGACCCAGTACTTC CASSLDPLSETQYF